This T cell receptor (beta chain) was recovered during a study of technical replicates of blood from several donors. TCRdb's table, derived via immunoSEQ multiplex PCR, lists solely in-frame clones and lacks some. Of about 62,000 clones in the sample, roughly 86% were seen once. CDR1 and CDR2 from the germline V gene are SGHDN and FVKESK. This CDR3 contains 15 residues. The V end was cut by 1 base, the J end by 2 bases, with 11 bases between. The rearrangement links TRBV14 to TRBJ2-5; D is ambiguous. The sequence derives from a human donor in good health. Some clones in this sample may be carry-over from other donors' samples. Sample: PBMCs. In nucleotides, the CDR3 is TGTGCCAGCAGCCAAGGGGTATTCAGGCAAGAGACCCAGTACTTC. Translation gives CASSQGVFRQETQYF.